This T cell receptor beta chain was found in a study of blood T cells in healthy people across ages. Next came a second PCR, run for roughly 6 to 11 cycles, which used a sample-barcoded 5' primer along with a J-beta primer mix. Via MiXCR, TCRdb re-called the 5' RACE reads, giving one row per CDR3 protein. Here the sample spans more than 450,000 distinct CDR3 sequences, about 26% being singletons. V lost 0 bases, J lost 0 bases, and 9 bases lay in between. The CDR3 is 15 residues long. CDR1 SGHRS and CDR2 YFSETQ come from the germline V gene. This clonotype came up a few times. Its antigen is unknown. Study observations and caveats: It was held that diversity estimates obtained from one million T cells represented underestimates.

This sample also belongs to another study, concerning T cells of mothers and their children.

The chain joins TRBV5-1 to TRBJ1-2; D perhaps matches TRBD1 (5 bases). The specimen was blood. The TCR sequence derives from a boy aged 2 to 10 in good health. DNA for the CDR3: TGCGCCAGCAGCTTGGGACAGCCCTCTAACTATGGCTACACCTTC. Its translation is CASSLGQPSNYGYTF.